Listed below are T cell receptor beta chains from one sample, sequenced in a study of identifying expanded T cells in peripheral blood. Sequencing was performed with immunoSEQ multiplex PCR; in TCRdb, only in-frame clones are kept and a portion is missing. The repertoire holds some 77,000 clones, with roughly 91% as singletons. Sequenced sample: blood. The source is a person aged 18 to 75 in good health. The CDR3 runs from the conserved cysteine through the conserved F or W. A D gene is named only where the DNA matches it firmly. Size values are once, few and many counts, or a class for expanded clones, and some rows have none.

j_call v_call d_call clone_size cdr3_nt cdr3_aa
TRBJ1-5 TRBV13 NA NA TGTGCCAGCAGCTTAGGCCTACGGTCAGGGAATCAGCCCCAGCATTTT CASSLGLRSGNQPQHF
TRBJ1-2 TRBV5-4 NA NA TGTGCCAGCAGCTTGGGCGGGGTTGGTGGCTACACCTTC CASSLGGVGGYTF
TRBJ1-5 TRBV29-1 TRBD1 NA TGCAGCGTAGGGACAGGGGCAGGCCAGCCCCAGCATTTT CSVGTGAGQPQHF
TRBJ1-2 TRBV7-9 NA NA TGTGCCAGCAGTTCCGGGCAGGCCGTTAACTATGGCTACACCTTC CASSSGQAVNYGYTF
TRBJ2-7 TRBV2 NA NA TGTGCCAGCAGTGAAGGTGTGTCCTTAGCCCTCGAGCAGTACTTC CASSEGVSLALEQYF
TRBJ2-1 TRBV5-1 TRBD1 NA TGCGCCAGCAGCCTGGACAGGGTTGGCAATGAGCAGTTCTTC CASSLDRVGNEQFF
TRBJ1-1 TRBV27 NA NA TGTGCCAGCAGTTTGGACTTGTACACTGAAGCTTTCTTT CASSLDLYTEAFF
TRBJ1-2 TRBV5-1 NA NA TGCGCCAGCAGCCGGGGCACAGACTTTAATGGCTACACCTTC CASSRGTDFNGYTF
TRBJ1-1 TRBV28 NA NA TGTGCCAGCAGTTTTCAGGGTAGGAGTGCTTTCTTT CASSFQGRSAFF
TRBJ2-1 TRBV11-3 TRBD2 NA TGTGCCAGCAGCTCTCGGCTAGCGGCCTACAATGAGCAGTTCTTC CASSSRLAAYNEQFF
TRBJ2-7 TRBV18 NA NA TGTGCCAGCTCCCGGTCAGGGGGGACTGCCTACGAGCAGTACTTC CASSRSGGTAYEQYF
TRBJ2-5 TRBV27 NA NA TGTGCCAGCAGTGAAGACCGCCGGATCCAGTACTTC CASSEDRRIQYF
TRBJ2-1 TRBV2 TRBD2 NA TGTGCCAGCACCAATCCGGGGGGGCCGGTGGATGGTGAGCAGTTCTTC CASTNPGGPVDGEQFF
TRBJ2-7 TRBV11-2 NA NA TGTGCCAGCAGCTTTTTAGGCTACGAGCAGTACTTC CASSFLGYEQYF
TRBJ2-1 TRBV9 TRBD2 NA TGTGCCAGCAGCGTTTTTAGCGGGGGTTCTGAGCAGTTCTTC CASSVFSGGSEQFF
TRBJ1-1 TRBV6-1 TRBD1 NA TGTGCCAGCAGATACAGGGGGGGCACTGAAGCTTTCTTT CASRYRGGTEAFF
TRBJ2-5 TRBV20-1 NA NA TGCAGTGCTCAAACTAGGGAGGCCCAGTACTTC CSAQTREAQYF
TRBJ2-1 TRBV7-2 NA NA TGTGCCAGCAGCTTCCCGAATAGAGCAACGAATGAGCAGTTCTTC CASSFPNRATNEQFF
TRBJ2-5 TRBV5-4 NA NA TGTGCCAGCAGCTTGGACAGGATCCAAGAGACCCAGTACTTC CASSLDRIQETQYF
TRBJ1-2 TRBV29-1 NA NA TGCAGCGTTGACGTAGGAGGGTTAGATGGCTACACCTTC CSVDVGGLDGYTF
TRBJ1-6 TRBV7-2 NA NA TGTGCCAGCAGCCTTAACCAGGGGACCAATTCACCCCTCCACTTT CASSLNQGTNSPLHF
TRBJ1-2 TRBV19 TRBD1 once TGTGCCAGTAGTATCCCTGACAGGGTGTCCTATGGCTACACCTTC CASSIPDRVSYGYTF
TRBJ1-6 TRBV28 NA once TGTGCCAGCAGTTTGAGGGGGAGCTCCTATAATTCACCCCTCCACTTT CASSLRGSSYNSPLHF
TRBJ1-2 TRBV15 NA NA TGTGCCACCAGCTCAGATGGCATCTATGGCTACACCTTC CATSSDGIYGYTF
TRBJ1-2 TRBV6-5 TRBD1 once TGTGCCAGCAGCTCTCGTGCAGGGGGGAGTGGCTACACCTTC CASSSRAGGSGYTF
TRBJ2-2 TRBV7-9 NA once TGTGCCAGCAGCTCACACCCGAGAGACACCGGGGAGCTGTTTTTT CASSSHPRDTGELFF
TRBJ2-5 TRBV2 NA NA TGTGCCAGCAAAGGATGGGAAGAGACCCAGTACTTC CASKGWEETQYF
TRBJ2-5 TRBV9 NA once TGTGCCAGCAGCGTAGGCCCCAGGGACCAAGAGACCCAGTACTTC CASSVGPRDQETQYF
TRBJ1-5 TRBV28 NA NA TGTGCCAGCAGTTTTTCAGGGCAGCCCCAGCATTTT CASSFSGQPQHF
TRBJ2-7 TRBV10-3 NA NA TGTGCCACACAGGGGGGGTTGGACGAGCAGTACTTC CATQGGLDEQYF
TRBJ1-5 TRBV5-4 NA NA TGTGCCAGCAGCTTGGGAGGTAATAGCAATCAGCCCCAGCATTTT CASSLGGNSNQPQHF
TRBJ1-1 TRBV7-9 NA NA TGTGCCAGCAGCTTGGGGGGCCTGGGAGCTTTCTTT CASSLGGLGAFF
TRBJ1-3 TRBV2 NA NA TGTGCCAGCAGTGATAGGGGGAGGTCGAGAGGAAACACCATATATTTT CASSDRGRSRGNTIYF
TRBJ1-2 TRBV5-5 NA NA TGTGCCAGCAGCTTGATCGGGCGTGGCTACACCTTC CASSLIGRGYTF
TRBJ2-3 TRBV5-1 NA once TGCGCCAGCAGCTCACAGGGATTCACAGATACGCAGTATTTT CASSSQGFTDTQYF
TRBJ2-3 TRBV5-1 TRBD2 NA TGCGCCAGCAGCTCAGCGGGGGGGTCCACAGATACGCAGTATTTT CASSSAGGSTDTQYF
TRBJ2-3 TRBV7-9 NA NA TGTGCCAGCCCTGGGACTGGGGAGGTGGTGGGCACAGATACGCAGTATTTT CASPGTGEVVGTDTQYF
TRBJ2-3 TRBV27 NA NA TGTGCCAGCAGTCGATCATTGGGAGATACGCAGTATTTT CASSRSLGDTQYF
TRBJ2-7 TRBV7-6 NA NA TGTGCCAGCAGCCCGGGCACCCGACCCTACGAGCAGTACTTC CASSPGTRPYEQYF